This TCR beta chain was sequenced for a study of blood T cell repertoires in COVID-19. Overall study context: Acute-phase and convalescent COVID-19 samples originated in the United States, Italy and Spain. PBMCs, B-cell-depleted T cells, or T cells were the source of the cDNA or gDNA that made up the material.

Participants had their cohort set by participant-reported clinical history. In the original workflow: The assay estimated nucleated cells by amplifying reference gene primers. This table comes from immunoSEQ multiplex PCR, and its TCRdb copy is limited to in-frame clones, with some not included. V and J calls plus clone size are reproduced from that table; the DNA served to infer D and trimming. The data contain 400,000 or so clones, approximately 86% of them seen just once; the ten biggest clones take up 2% to 2.5%. J lost 5 bases, V lost 6 bases, and 11 bases had no gene match. CDR3 length: 15 amino acids. Germline lookup yields CDR1 SGHRS and CDR2 YFSETQ.

The sequenced material came from PBMCs or T cells enriched from blood (not recorded which). The chain joins TRBV5-1 to TRBJ1-1; 9 bases line up with TRBD1. This TCR derives from a woman aged 35 to 49 with acute COVID-19. CDR3 amino acids: CASIWGDRDYTEAFF. CDR3 bases: TGCGCCAGCATCTGGGGGGACAGGGATTATACTGAAGCTTTCTTT.